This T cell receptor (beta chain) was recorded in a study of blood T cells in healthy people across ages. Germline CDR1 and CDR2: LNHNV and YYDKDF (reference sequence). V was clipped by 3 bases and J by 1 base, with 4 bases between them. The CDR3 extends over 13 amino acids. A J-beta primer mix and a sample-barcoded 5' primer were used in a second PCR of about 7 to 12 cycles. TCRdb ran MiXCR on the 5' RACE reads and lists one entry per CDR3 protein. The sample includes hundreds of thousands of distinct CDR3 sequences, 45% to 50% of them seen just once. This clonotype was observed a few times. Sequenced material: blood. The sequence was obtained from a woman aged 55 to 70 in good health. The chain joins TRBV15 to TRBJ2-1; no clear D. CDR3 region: CATSRDSYNEQFF. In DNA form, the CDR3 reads TGTGCCACCAGCAGGGATTCCTACAATGAGCAGTTCTTC.